One and the same sample provided the 28 T cell receptor beta chains below, sequenced in a study of blood T cell repertoires in COVID-19. Sequenced by immunoSEQ multiplex PCR; TCRdb stores in-frame clones only, minus some. The sample holds roughly 52,000 clones, about 87% seen once. Sequencing was carried out using peripheral blood. The receptors here all came from a man in his forties or fifties with acute or convalescent COVID-19.

The rearrangement uses TRBV6-5 and TRBJ2-7; 9 nucleotides line up with TRBD1. The CDR3 sequence is 13 residues long. V dropped 11 bases and J dropped 6; count of bases not matched to a gene: 11. Germline V gene sequence: CDR1 MNHEY, CDR2 SVGAGI. CDR3 region: CACRDRDFGEQYF. DNA of the CDR3: TGTGCCTGCCGGGACAGGGATTTCGGCGAGCAGTACTTC.

This rearrangement joins TRBV6-1 to TRBJ1-2, with D unresolved. CDR1 MNHNS and CDR2 SASEGT come from the germline V gene. The CDR3 length is 13 residues. V was pared by 1 base and J by 5 bases, with 8 bases between. The DNA for the CDR3 is TGTGCCAGCAGTGAAGTGACGGGGTATGGCTACACCTTC. Its protein is CASSEVTGYGYTF.

The chain joins TRBV7-3 to TRBJ2-3; perhaps TRBD2 as D (5 bases). Looked up from germline, CDR1 is SGHTA and CDR2 is FQGTGA. Trimming left V 4 bases short and J 2 bases short, with 10 bases between. The CDR3 consists of 14 residues. CDR3 residues: CASSYRGPTDTQYF. The CDR3 DNA reads as TGTGCCAGCAGCTACCGAGGGCCCACAGATACGCAGTATTTT.

The gene calls are TRBV10-3 and TRBJ1-3; 9 bases agree with TRBD1. CDR1 ENHRY and CDR2 SYGVKD come from the germline V gene. V lost 10 bases to trimming and J lost 2 bases; unmatched junction nucleotides: 9. This CDR3 region has 15 residues. The DNA for the CDR3 is TGTGCCACCGGTAAACAGGGGGCAACTGGAAACACCATATATTTT. This gives the protein CATGKQGATGNTIYF.

V usage is TRBV4-2 and J usage is TRBJ1-6; the D gene is possibly TRBD1 (5 bases). Germline V gene data show CDR1 as LGHNA and CDR2 as YNFKEQ. The CDR3 contains 15 residues. The V gene lost 4 bases and the J gene lost 5 bases, with 12 bases spanning the gap. The CDR3 here is CASSRMGGDNSPLHF. The CDR3 coding sequence is TGTGCCAGCAGCCGGATGGGGGGGGATAATTCACCCCTCCACTTT.

This clone was counted between two and nine times. The chain joins TRBV5-8 to TRBJ2-5; D unclear. Germline V CDR1 and CDR2: SGHTS, YDEGEE. This CDR3 has 13 amino acids. The V gene lost 1 base and the J gene lost 9 bases, with 13 bases spanning the gap. The CDR3 DNA is TGTGCCAGCAGCTTGTCCGACCCCCGGGCCCAGTACTTC. Protein product: CASSLSDPRAQYF.

The chain links TRBV5-5 to TRBJ1-3; possible D gene TRBD1, 5 bases. CDR3 length equals 14 residues. V was pared by 2 bases and J by 2 bases, with 8 bases between. The germline CDR1 and CDR2 sequences are SGHKS and YYEKEE (reference sequence). The CDR3 coding sequence is TGTGCCAGCAGCTTTGGGGCACCTGGAAACACCATATATTTT. Its translation: CASSFGAPGNTIYF.

The rearrangement joins TRBV11-2 to TRBJ1-6, with unresolved D. V lost 4 bases, J lost 12 bases, and 19 bases lay in between. The CDR3 consists of 15 residues. Germline values: CDR1 SGHAT, CDR2 FQNNGV. The CDR3 protein is CASSYIRGRREPLHF. As DNA, the CDR3 is TGTGCCAGCAGCTATATCCGGGGTCGGAGGGAACCCCTCCACTTT.

The chain joins TRBV24-1 to TRBJ2-1; tentative D call: TRBD2 (7 bases). This CDR3 spans 15 amino acids. CDR1 is KGHDR and CDR2 is SFDVKD in the germline V gene. V lost 3 bases to trimming and J lost 6 bases, with 14 bases between them. The CDR3 reads CATSDVDRGANEQFF. CDR3 DNA sequence: TGTGCCACCAGTGATGTCGATCGGGGGGCCAATGAGCAGTTCTTC.

The V and J genes are TRBV7-8 and TRBJ2-7; 10 bases are shared with TRBD2. Germline V gene data show CDR1 as SGHVS and CDR2 as FQNEAQ. The V gene end was trimmed by 1 base and the J gene end by 6 bases; junction bases not matched to a gene: 3. The CDR3 sequence is 14 residues long. Written as DNA, the CDR3 is TGTGCCAGCAGCTTAGTTCTAGCGGGAGTCGAGCAGTACTTC. This sequence encodes CASSLVLAGVEQYF.

The chain combines TRBV5-1 with TRBJ2-7, with D possibly matching TRBD2 (6 bases). Trimming cost V 1 base and J 6 bases, with 14 bases left between them. This CDR3 contains 14 residues. Germline CDR1 is SGHRS and CDR2 is YFSETQ. In DNA form, the CDR3 reads TGCGCCAGCAGCTTGATCGCGGGATTGCGCGAGCAGTACTTC. Translating it yields CASSLIAGLREQYF. The complete variable domain, with remaining parts taken from reference TRBV5-1 and TRBJ2-7, reads KAGVTQTPRYLIKTRGQQVTLSCSPISGHRSVSWYQQTPGQGLQFLFEYFSETQRNKGNFPGRFSGRQFSNSRSEMNVSTLELGDSALYLCASSLIAGLREQYFGPGTRLTVT.

The V and J genes are TRBV2 and TRBJ2-2; D ambiguous. The germline V and J ends were trimmed by 4 bases and 5 bases, with 8 bases remaining between them. The CDR3 length is 13 residues. Germline loops: CDR1 SNHLY, CDR2 FYNNEI. The CDR3 bases are TGTGCCAGCAGTGTGAGTCGGACCGGGGAGCTGTTTTTT. This encodes CASSVSRTGELFF.

V is TRBV7-9 and J is TRBJ2-5; 9 bases map to TRBD1. From germline, CDR1 is SEHNR and CDR2 FQNEAQ (reference sequence). After removal of 6 bases from V and 1 base from J, the junction contained 6 bases not matched to a gene. There are 15 residues in the CDR3. This chain's CDR3 is CASRVGQGTQETQYF. Written as DNA, the CDR3 is TGTGCCAGCAGAGTTGGACAGGGGACCCAAGAGACCCAGTACTTC.

The chain combines TRBV6-2 or TRBV6-3 with TRBJ2-1; 8 bases match TRBD2. The CDR3 length is 17 residues. CDR1 and CDR2 from the germline V gene are MNHEY and SVGEGT. J gave up 7 bases and V 6 bases, and 17 bases lay outside the gene matches. The CDR3 region has the DNA TGTGCCAGCAGCCCTTTTGTTTATCGGGAGGGTCCTAATGAGCAGTTCTTC. Its translation: CASSPFVYREGPNEQFF.

The chain has TRBV13 and TRBJ2-3; no clear D gene. Trimming took off 4 bases at V and 2 bases at J, with 16 bases between the two ends. The germline V gene has CDR1 PRHDT and CDR2 FYEKMQ (reference sequence). The CDR3 loop spans 16 amino acids. In DNA form, the CDR3 reads TGTGCCAGCAGCTCCCCGCCAGGAAAGGTCACAGATACGCAGTATTTT. The encoded protein is CASSSPPGKVTDTQYF.

The chain has TRBV5-1 and TRBJ2-2, with unresolved D. The CDR3 contains 13 residues. The V end was cut by 0 bases, the J end by 4 bases, with 4 bases between. Germline CDR1 is SGHRS and CDR2 is YFSETQ. The CDR3 DNA follows: TGCGCCAGCAGCTTGGCGAGCACCGGGGAGCTGTTTTTT. This sequence encodes CASSLASTGELFF.

The genes are TRBV9 and TRBJ2-1; unclear D gene. The length of the CDR3 is 14 residues. Trimming took off 0 bases at V and 9 bases at J, with 13 bases between the two ends. Germline values: CDR1 SGDLS, CDR2 YYNGEE. DNA for the CDR3: TGTGCCAGCAGCGTAGGTCAGTTCCCTGGTGAGCAGTTCTTC. It codes for CASSVGQFPGEQFF. The full variable domain, with the rest looked up from reference TRBV9 and TRBJ2-1, is DSGVTQTPKHLITATGQRVTLRCSPRSGDLSVYWYQQSLDQGLQFLIQYYNGEERAKGNILERFSAQQFPDLHSELNLSSLELGDSALYFCASSVGQFPGEQFFGPGTRLTVL.

This chain links TRBV5-6 with TRBJ2-7, with D possibly being TRBD1 (6 bases). The CDR3 runs 13 residues. Germline assignment: CDR1 SGHDT and CDR2 YYEEEE. V dropped 3 bases and J dropped 6 bases, with 13 bases sitting between them. The CDR3: CASSYGTTTEQYF. CDR3 in DNA: TGTGCCAGCAGCTACGGGACAACAACCGAGCAGTACTTC.

This clone was seen a single time. This chain links TRBV10-3 with TRBJ2-7; 11 bases align to TRBD1. The length of the CDR3 is 14 residues. The J segment lost 4 bases and the V segment lost 6 bases, leaving 5 bases of the junction unmatched. Per germline, CDR1 ENHRY and CDR2 SYGVKD. The CDR3 sequence is CAISPGQGGYEQYF. The CDR3 DNA reads TGTGCCATCAGCCCGGGACAGGGGGGATACGAGCAGTACTTC.

The chain uses TRBV2 and TRBJ1-2; 10 bases are a match to TRBD1. V shed 6 bases, J shed 6 bases, and the junction held 10 bases outside the gene matches. There are 15 residues in the CDR3. Germline CDR1 is SNHLY and CDR2 is FYNNEI. The CDR3 region is CASRDPGTGVDGYTF. CDR3 bases: TGTGCCAGCAGAGACCCCGGGACAGGGGTCGATGGCTACACCTTC.

The chain links TRBV7-6 to TRBJ2-7; the D is unclear. Trimming took 4 bases from V and 4 from J, leaving 11 bases between them. There are 13 residues in the CDR3. Per the germline V gene, CDR1 is SGHVS and CDR2 is FNYEAQ. The chain's CDR3 is CASSSSYGYEQYF. DNA of the CDR3: TGTGCCAGCAGCTCCTCCTACGGGTACGAGCAGTACTTC.

The CDR3, as DNA: TGTGCCACCGGAAGGCAGGGGAACACCGGGGAGCTGTTTTTT. Translating it yields CATGRQGNTGELFF. The V and J genes are TRBV7-3 and TRBJ2-2, with D possibly TRBD1 on 5 matching bases. CDR1 is SGHTA, CDR2 FQGTGA, per germline. This CDR3 is built from 14 residues. Trimming shortened V by 10 bases and J by 1 base, and 13 bases separated the two germline ends.

V usage is TRBV10-3 and J usage is TRBJ1-3; TRBD1 matches at 8 bases. J gave up 4 bases and V 7 bases, and 15 bases lay outside the gene matches. This CDR3 is built from 17 residues. Germline-derived CDR1 and CDR2 are ENHRY and SYGVKD. The CDR3 DNA reads as TGTGCCATCACAGGGGGACAGGCTTCCTTACCCGGAAACACCATATATTTT. Translation gives CAITGGQASLPGNTIYF.

The count of this clone is one. The rearrangement uses TRBV28 and TRBJ1-3; 8 bases fit TRBD1. Per germline, CDR1 MDHEN and CDR2 SYDVKM. The CDR3 is 15 residues long. The J segment lost 4 bases and the V segment lost 4 bases, leaving 6 bases of the junction unmatched. CDR3 DNA sequence: TGTGCCAGCAGTTCTCAGGGGGCTGGGGGAAACACCATATATTTT. This codes for CASSSQGAGGNTIYF.

The genes are TRBV5-6 and TRBJ2-1; 13 positions agree with TRBD2. The V gene end was trimmed by 4 bases and the J gene end by 0 bases; junction bases not matched to a gene: 10. The germline V gene has CDR1 SGHDT and CDR2 YYEEEE. This CDR3 comprises 19 residues. The CDR3 sequence: CASSQGLAGSPSSYNEQFF. The CDR3 DNA follows: TGTGCCAGCAGCCAGGGACTAGCGGGGTCACCTAGCTCCTACAATGAGCAGTTCTTC.

The chain recombines TRBV15 with TRBJ1-6, with D hard to call. Germline lookup yields CDR1 LNHNV and CDR2 YYDKDF (reference sequence). V lost 4 bases to trimming and J lost 10 bases, with 17 bases between them. CDR3 length: 15 amino acids. CDR3: CATSIGSPLGSPLHF. The CDR3 DNA is TGTGCCACCAGCATAGGCAGTCCACTGGGCTCACCCCTCCACTTT.

J is TRBJ1-6 and V is TRBV7-9; possibly TRBD1 for D (6 bases). Germline V lookup: CDR1 SEHNR, CDR2 FQNEAQ (reference sequence). This CDR3 comprises 15 residues. V was pared by 8 bases and J by 0 bases, with 11 bases between. The CDR3: CASGTFDSYNSPLHF. The CDR3 DNA reads as TGTGCCAGCGGGACATTTGACTCCTATAATTCACCCCTCCACTTT.

This clone has only one observation. V is TRBV6-5 and J is TRBJ1-4, with D unclear. V lost 7 bases and J 3 bases, leaving 12 bases between the germline ends. In germline, CDR1 is MNHEY, CDR2 SVGAGI. The CDR3 sequence is 14 residues long. CDR3 coding DNA: TGTGCCAGCAAACGGCCCGGGGCTAATGAAAAACTGTTTTTT. Translated, it gives CASKRPGANEKLFF.